This passage covers 12 T cell receptor beta chains from one sample sequenced in a study of blood T cell repertoires in COVID-19. Using immunoSEQ multiplex PCR, the repertoire was profiled, and TCRdb retains in-frame clones only, with some absent. Among approximately 80,000 clones listed, roughly 84% were seen once. Sequences were obtained from peripheral blood. These receptors all come from a woman older than 75 with COVID-19, enrolled during active disease.

This chain links TRBV5-6 with TRBJ1-5; 8 positions agree with TRBD1. CDR1 is SGHDT and CDR2 is YYEEEE in the germline V gene. The ends lost 2 bases at V and 0 bases at J; junction bases unmatched: 1. The CDR3 runs 15 residues. DNA of the CDR3: TGTGCCAGCAGCTTAACAGGGGGTAGCAATCAGCCCCAGCATTTT. This gives the protein CASSLTGGSNQPQHF.

The V call is TRBV7-3, the J call TRBJ2-2, with D unresolved. V gave up 0 bases and J gave up 1 base, with 12 bases separating them. The CDR3 is made up of 17 amino acids. Germline CDR1 and CDR2: SGHTA and FQGTGA. DNA for the CDR3: TGTGCCAGCAGCTTAACGGCGGCGGCAGAGAACACCGGGGAGCTGTTTTTT. Its protein product is CASSLTAAAENTGELFF.

This chain uses TRBV27 with TRBJ2-3; 8 nucleotides line up with TRBD1. Trimming removed 6 bases from V and 7 bases from J; junction bases left unmatched: 15. CDR3 size: 16 residues. Germline V gene sequence: CDR1 MNHEY, CDR2 SMNVEV (reference sequence). This CDR3 is CASRPGQGKFSYTQYF. Here the CDR3 DNA reads TGTGCCAGCAGACCAGGACAGGGAAAGTTTTCATATACGCAGTATTTT.

The V gene is TRBV7-6, the J gene TRBJ2-7; D possibly corresponds to TRBD2 (6 bases). V lost 5 bases, J lost 4 bases, and 9 bases lay in between. The CDR3 is 12 amino acids. CDR1 is SGHVS, CDR2 FNYEAQ, per germline. In nucleotides, the CDR3 is TGTGCCAGCAGCCCAGGGAGGTACGAGCAGTACTTC. It encodes CASSPGRYEQYF.

V gene TRBV5-4 combines with J gene TRBJ2-6; TRBD1 matches at 9 bases. The V gene end was trimmed by 1 base and the J gene end by 0 bases; junction bases not matched to a gene: 11. The CDR3 runs 20 residues. Germline loops: CDR1 SGHNT, CDR2 YYREEE (reference sequence). The CDR3 is CASSLRIGTGSTSGANVLTF. The DNA for the CDR3 is TGTGCCAGCAGCTTGCGTATCGGGACAGGGAGCACCTCTGGGGCCAACGTCCTGACTTTC.

The chain is built from TRBV5-1 and TRBJ2-5; D is perhaps TRBD2 (5 bases). V dropped 0 bases and J dropped 5 bases, with 11 bases sitting between them. Germline values: CDR1 SGHRS, CDR2 YFSETQ. This CDR3 comprises 14 residues. As DNA, the CDR3 is TGCGCCAGCAGCTTGGAAGCGCGGAGGGAGACCCAGTACTTC. Protein product: CASSLEARRETQYF.

V is TRBV6-5 and J is TRBJ1-1, with TRBD1 matching over 7 bases. The junction had 4 bases not matched to a gene; V was cut back by 6 bases and J by 3 bases. CDR3 length: 13 residues. Germline assignment: CDR1 MNHEY and CDR2 SVGAGI. The CDR3 nucleotides read TGTGCCAGCAGCTCGACAGGGTACACTGAAGCTTTCTTT. Its translation is CASSSTGYTEAFF.

The chain joins TRBV27 to TRBJ1-5; 9 bases line up with TRBD1. Trimming removed 5 bases from V and 4 bases from J; junction bases left unmatched: 9. The CDR3 contains 16 residues. The germline V gene has CDR1 MNHEY and CDR2 SMNVEV (reference sequence). The CDR3 spells CASSPTTGTGNQPQHF. The CDR3 nucleotides are TGTGCCAGCAGTCCCACAACCGGGACAGGGAATCAGCCCCAGCATTTT.

The chain recombines TRBV28 with TRBJ2-3; weak D call: TRBD2 (6 bases). In germline, CDR1 is MDHEN, CDR2 SYDVKM. This CDR3 has 15 residues. V was shortened by 3 bases and J by 3 bases, with 13 bases between the two germline ends. CDR3 loop: CASSFRGLGTDTQYF. The DNA for the CDR3 is TGTGCCAGCAGTTTCCGGGGGTTGGGGACAGATACGCAGTATTTT.

The CDR3 DNA reads TGTGCCTGGAATCCCTTTGCGGGAATTTTGGGCTACACCTTC. The encoded protein is CAWNPFAGILGYTF. This chain uses TRBV30 with TRBJ1-2; D is unclear. CDR1 GTSNPN and CDR2 SVGIG come from the germline V gene (reference sequence). Trimming took 4 bases from V and 8 from J, leaving 20 bases between them. The CDR3 length is 14 residues.

This clone came up a few times. The chain has TRBV2 and TRBJ1-1; D not resolved. The CDR3 sequence is 14 residues long. V was cut by 5 bases and J by 5 bases, with 15 bases left in between. From germline, CDR1 is SNHLY and CDR2 FYNNEI. The CDR3 DNA sequence: TGTGCCAGCAGTCCCGGGAAGGGCTGGACTGAAGCTTTCTTT. Its translation is CASSPGKGWTEAFF.

The CDR3 DNA reads TGTGCCAGTAGTACTTCGCGGAGTACCAATCAGCCCCAGCATTTT. Translating gives CASSTSRSTNQPQHF. The chain links TRBV19 to TRBJ1-5; no clear D gene. The V gene's germline CDR1 is LNHDA and CDR2 SQIVND (reference sequence). V was trimmed by 4 bases and J by 3 bases, leaving 13 bases between them. There are 15 residues in the CDR3.